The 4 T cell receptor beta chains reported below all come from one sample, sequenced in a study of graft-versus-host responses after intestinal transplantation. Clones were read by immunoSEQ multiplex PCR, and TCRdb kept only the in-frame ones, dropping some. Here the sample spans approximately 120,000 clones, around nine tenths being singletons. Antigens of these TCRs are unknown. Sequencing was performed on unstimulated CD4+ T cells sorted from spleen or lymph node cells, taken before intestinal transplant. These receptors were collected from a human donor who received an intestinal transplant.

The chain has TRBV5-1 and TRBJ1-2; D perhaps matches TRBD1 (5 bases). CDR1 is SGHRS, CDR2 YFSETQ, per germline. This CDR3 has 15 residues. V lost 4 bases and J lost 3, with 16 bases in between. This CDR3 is CASSPRPGTYYGYTF. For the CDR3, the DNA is TGCGCCAGCAGCCCCCGCCCCGGGACGTACTATGGCTACACCTTC.

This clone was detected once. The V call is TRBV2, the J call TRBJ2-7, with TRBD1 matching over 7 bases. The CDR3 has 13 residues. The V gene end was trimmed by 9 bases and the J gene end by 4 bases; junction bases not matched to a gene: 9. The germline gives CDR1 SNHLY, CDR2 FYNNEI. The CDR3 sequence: CASARQGLYEQYF. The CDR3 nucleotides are TGTGCCAGTGCTCGACAGGGTCTATACGAGCAGTACTTC.

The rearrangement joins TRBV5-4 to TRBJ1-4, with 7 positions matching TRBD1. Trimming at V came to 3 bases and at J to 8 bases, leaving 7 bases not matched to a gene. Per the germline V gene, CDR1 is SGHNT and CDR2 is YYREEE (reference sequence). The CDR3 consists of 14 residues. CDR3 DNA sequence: TGTGCCAGCAGCTCTCAGGGGGGGGGAGAAAAACTGTTTTTT. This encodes CASSSQGGGEKLFF.

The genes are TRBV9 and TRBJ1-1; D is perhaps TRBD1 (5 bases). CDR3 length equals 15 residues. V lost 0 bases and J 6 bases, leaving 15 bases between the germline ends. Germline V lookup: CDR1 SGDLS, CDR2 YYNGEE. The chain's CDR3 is CASSVEGASAAEAFF. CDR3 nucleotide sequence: TGTGCCAGCAGCGTAGAAGGGGCTTCGGCGGCTGAAGCTTTCTTT. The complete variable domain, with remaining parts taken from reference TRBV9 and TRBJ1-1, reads DSGVTQTPKHLITATGQRVTLRCSPRSGDLSVYWYQQSLDQGLQFLIQYYNGEERAKGNILERFSAQQFPDLHSELNLSSLELGDSALYFCASSVEGASAAEAFFGQGTRLTVV.